This TCR beta chain was identified during a study of shared clonotypes between healthy human individuals. The naive CD8 fraction comprised CD45RO-negative cells positively selected for CCR7 and excluded terminally differentiated effector memory CD45RA+ cells. Germline loops: CDR1 MGHRA, CDR2 YSYEKL. The CDR3 covers 14 residues. V lost 3 bases to trimming and J lost 12 bases, with 17 bases between them. Profiled with immunoSEQ multiplex PCR; TCRdb holds only in-frame clones, not every one. The repertoire holds millions of clones, with 90% to 95% as singletons. The chain combines TRBV4-1 with TRBJ1-4, with a weak D call TRBD1 (5 bases). The sample comprised naive CD8+ T cells from PBMCs. This TCR derives from a man between 18 and 29 years old in good health. Some clones in this sample may be carry-over from other donors' samples. As DNA, the CDR3 is TGCGCCAGCAGCCAGACCCTCGGAGGGGTACAACTGTTTTTT. This translates into CASSQTLGGVQLFF.